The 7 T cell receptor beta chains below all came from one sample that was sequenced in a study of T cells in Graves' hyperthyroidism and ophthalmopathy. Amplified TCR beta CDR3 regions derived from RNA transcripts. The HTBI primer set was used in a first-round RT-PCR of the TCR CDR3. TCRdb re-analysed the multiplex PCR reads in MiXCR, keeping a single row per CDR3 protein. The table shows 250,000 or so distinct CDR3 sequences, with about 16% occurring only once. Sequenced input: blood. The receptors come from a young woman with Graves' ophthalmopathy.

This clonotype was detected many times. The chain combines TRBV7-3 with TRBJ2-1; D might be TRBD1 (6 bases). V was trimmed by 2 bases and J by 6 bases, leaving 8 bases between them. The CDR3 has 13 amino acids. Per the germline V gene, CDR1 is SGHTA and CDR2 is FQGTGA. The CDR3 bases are TGTGCCAGCAGCTTATTGGGGGCCAATGAGCAGTTCTTC. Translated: CASSLLGANEQFF.

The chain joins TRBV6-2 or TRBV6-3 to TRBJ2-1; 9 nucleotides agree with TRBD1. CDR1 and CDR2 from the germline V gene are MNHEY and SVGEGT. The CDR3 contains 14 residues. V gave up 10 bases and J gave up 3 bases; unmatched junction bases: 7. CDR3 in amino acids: CAISPGQGYNEQFF. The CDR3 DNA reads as TGTGCCATCAGCCCGGGACAGGGCTACAATGAGCAGTTCTTC.

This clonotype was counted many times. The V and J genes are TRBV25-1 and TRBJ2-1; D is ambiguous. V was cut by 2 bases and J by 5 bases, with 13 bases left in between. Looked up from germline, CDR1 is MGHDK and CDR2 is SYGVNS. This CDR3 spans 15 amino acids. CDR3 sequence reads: CASSEGPRRNNEQFF. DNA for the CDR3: TGTGCCAGCAGTGAAGGGCCAAGGAGAAACAATGAGCAGTTCTTC.

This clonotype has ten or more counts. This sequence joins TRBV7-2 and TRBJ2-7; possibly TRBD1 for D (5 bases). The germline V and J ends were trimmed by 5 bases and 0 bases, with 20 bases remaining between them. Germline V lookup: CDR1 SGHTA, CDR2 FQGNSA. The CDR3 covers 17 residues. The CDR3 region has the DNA TGTGCCAGCAGCCGGCACTCAATTACAGGCCCCTCCTACGAGCAGTACTTC. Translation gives CASSRHSITGPSYEQYF.

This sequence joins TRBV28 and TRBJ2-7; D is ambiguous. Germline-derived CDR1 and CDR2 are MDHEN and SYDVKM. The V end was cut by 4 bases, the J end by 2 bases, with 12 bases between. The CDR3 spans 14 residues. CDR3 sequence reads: CASSSRGGTYEQYF. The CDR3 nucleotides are TGTGCCAGCAGTTCACGAGGCGGAACCTACGAGCAGTACTTC.

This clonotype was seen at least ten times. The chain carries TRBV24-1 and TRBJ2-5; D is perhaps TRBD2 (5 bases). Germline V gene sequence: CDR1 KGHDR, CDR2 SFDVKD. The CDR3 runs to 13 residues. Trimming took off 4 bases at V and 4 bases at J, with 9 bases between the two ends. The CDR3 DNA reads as TGTGCCACCAGTGAGGAAGGGAGAGAGACCCAGTACTTC. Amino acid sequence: CATSEEGRETQYF.

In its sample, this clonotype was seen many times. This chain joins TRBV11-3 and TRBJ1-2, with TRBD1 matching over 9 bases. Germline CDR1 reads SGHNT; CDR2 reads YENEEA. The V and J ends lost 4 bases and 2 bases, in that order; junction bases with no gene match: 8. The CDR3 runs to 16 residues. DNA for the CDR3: TGTGCCAGCAGCTCACGTTGGGACAGGGTCAACTATGGCTACACCTTC. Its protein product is CASSSRWDRVNYGYTF.